The next 27 T cell receptor beta chains were all read from a single sample in a study of T cell responses to AZD1222 COVID-19 vaccine. Here immunoSEQ multiplex PCR was the method, and the copy in TCRdb shows in-frame clones only, minus some. The table has roughly 100,000 clones, 90% to 95% seen once. This sample comprised peripheral blood, obtained on day 0 of AZD1222 vaccination. Receptors were obtained from an adult in good health.

CDR3 loop: CASSLVAGTGANVLTF. The CDR3 DNA reads TGTGCCAGCAGCTTAGTAGCCGGGACTGGGGCCAACGTCCTGACTTTC. This chain uses TRBV7-2 with TRBJ2-6; tentative D call: TRBD2 (5 bases). V was trimmed by 1 base and J by 2 bases, leaving 9 bases between them. There are 16 residues in the CDR3. Germline V gene data show CDR1 as SGHTA and CDR2 as FQGNSA.

As for this clone: The same CDR3 arises from other DNA sequences in this sample as well. The chain has TRBV7-2 and TRBJ1-5; D is ambiguous. V lost 5 bases, J lost 0 bases, and 8 bases lay in between. Per germline, CDR1 SGHTA and CDR2 FQGNSA. CDR3 length: 14 residues. In DNA form, the CDR3 reads TGTGCCAGCAGCCTAGGACTTAGCAATCAGCCCCAGCATTTT. It is translated as CASSLGLSNQPQHF. Full variable domain (remainder filled in from reference TRBV7-2 and TRBJ1-5): GAGVSQSPSNKVTEKGKDVELRCDPISGHTALYWYRQSLGQGLEFLIYFQGNSAPDKSGLPSDRFSAERTGGSVSTLTIQRTQQEDSAVYLCASSLGLSNQPQHFGDGTRLSIL.

The J gene is TRBJ1-3, the V gene TRBV28; TRBD1 agrees at 7 bases. This CDR3 is built from 16 residues. The germline V gene encodes CDR1 MDHEN and CDR2 SYDVKM. The V gene end was trimmed by 6 bases and the J gene end by 6 bases; junction bases not matched to a gene: 14. The CDR3 nucleotides read TGTGCCAGCAGAACACCCTTGGGACAGAAAGAAAACACCATATATTTT. Protein: CASRTPLGQKENTIYF. Combining the CDR3 with reference TRBV28 and TRBJ1-3 gives the whole variable domain DVKVTQSSRYLVKRTGEKVFLECVQDMDHENMFWYRQDPGLGLRLIYFSYDVKMKEKGDIPEGYSVSREKKERFSLILESASTNQTSMYLCASRTPLGQKENTIYFGEGSWLTVV.

The V call is TRBV12-3 or TRBV12-4, the J call TRBJ2-5; no clear D. The CDR3 is made up of 12 amino acids. Trimming removed 6 bases from V and 2 bases from J, with 7 bases in between. The CDR3 loop reads CASRPLQETQYF. DNA of the CDR3: TGTGCCAGCAGACCCTTGCAAGAGACCCAGTACTTC.

The V call is TRBV6-5, the J call TRBJ1-2; 8 nucleotides line up with TRBD1. Trimming at V came to 4 bases and at J to 4 bases, leaving 5 bases not matched to a gene. The CDR3 sequence is 14 residues long. CDR1 is MNHEY, CDR2 SVGAGI, per germline. The CDR3 DNA is TGTGCCAGCAGTTCGACAGGGGCCTCCTATGGCTACACCTTC. Encoded protein: CASSSTGASYGYTF.

The genes are TRBV6-6 and TRBJ1-4, with 9 bases fitting TRBD1. The V gene's germline CDR1 is MNHNY and CDR2 SVGAGI (reference sequence). V was pared by 6 bases and J by 5 bases, with 7 bases of the junction left unmatched. This CDR3 contains 15 residues. The CDR3 here is CASSSQGAPNEKLFF. The CDR3 DNA is TGTGCCAGCAGCTCACAGGGGGCGCCGAATGAAAAACTGTTTTTT.

The chain employs TRBV5-1 and TRBJ2-7; no reliable D call. This CDR3 spans 12 amino acids. Trimming stripped 3 bases from V and 5 bases from J, with 9 bases between. Looked up from germline, CDR1 is SGHRS and CDR2 is YFSETQ. In DNA, the CDR3 is TGCGCCAGCAGCTCTTCAAGAAACGAGCAGTACTTC. It yields the protein CASSSSRNEQYF.

The gene calls are TRBV12-3 or TRBV12-4 and TRBJ2-7; D is perhaps TRBD2 (5 bases). The CDR3 covers 13 residues. Trimming stripped 3 bases from V and 7 bases from J, with 13 bases between. The CDR3 spells CASSLSWAGEQYF. As DNA, the CDR3 is TGTGCCAGCAGTTTGTCCTGGGCGGGTGAGCAGTACTTC.

The J gene is TRBJ2-3, the V gene TRBV7-3; 7 nucleotides line up with TRBD2. The germline V gene encodes CDR1 SGHTA and CDR2 FQGTGA. This CDR3 region has 14 residues. V lost 5 bases, J lost 4 bases, and 6 bases stayed unmatched. CDR3 sequence (DNA): TGTGCCAGCAGCAGCGGACTAGTGGCAGATACGCAGTATTTT. The encoded protein is CASSSGLVADTQYF.

The chain carries TRBV19 and TRBJ1-2; TRBD1 matches 7 bases. This CDR3 is built from 15 residues. The J segment lost 7 bases and the V segment lost 4 bases, leaving 12 bases of the junction unmatched. CDR1 LNHDA and CDR2 SQIVND come from the germline V gene (reference sequence). This chain's CDR3 is CASSTTRDSGGGYTF. The CDR3 region has the DNA TGTGCCAGTAGTACTACGAGGGACAGCGGGGGTGGCTACACCTTC.

As regards this clone: This same CDR3 is encoded by further DNA sequences in the sample. The V gene is TRBV6-1, the J gene TRBJ1-2; D unclear. CDR1 is MNHNS, CDR2 SASEGT, per germline. The V gene lost 1 base and the J gene lost 8 bases, with 11 bases spanning the gap. This CDR3 is built from 13 residues. The CDR3 bases are TGTGCCAGCAGTGAAGGCCAAGATAGGGGCTACACCTTC. Protein sequence: CASSEGQDRGYTF.

The CDR3: CASSLPGTGGFEQFF. Here the CDR3 DNA reads TGTGCCAGCAGTTTGCCCGGGACAGGGGGCTTTGAGCAGTTCTTC. The J gene is TRBJ2-1, the V gene TRBV28; 12 nucleotides agree with TRBD1. Germline-derived CDR1 and CDR2 are MDHEN and SYDVKM. The V gene end was trimmed by 3 bases and the J gene end by 9 bases; junction bases not matched to a gene: 6. This CDR3 is built from 15 residues.

This clone has just a few counts. The chain has TRBV6-5 and TRBJ1-5; D is ambiguous. CDR1 and CDR2 from the germline V gene are MNHEY and SVGAGI. Trimming shortened V by 6 bases and J by 0 bases, and 6 bases separated the two germline ends. There are 13 residues in the CDR3. CDR3 sequence (DNA): TGTGCCAGCAGAGTGGATAGCAATCAGCCCCAGCATTTT. It encodes CASRVDSNQPQHF.

This clone has more than one count but fewer than ten. The gene calls are TRBV5-1 and TRBJ2-1; TRBD2 agrees at 10 bases. Losses at the gene ends were 0 bases for V and 9 bases for J; bases not matched to a gene: 6. The CDR3 runs to 15 residues. CDR1 and CDR2 (germline): SGHRS, YFSETQ. The CDR3 DNA is TGCGCCAGCAGCTTGGTAGCGGGGGGAGGCGGTGAGCAGTTCTTC. As protein: CASSLVAGGGGEQFF.

CDR3 in amino acids: CSVEVLMNTEAFF. In nucleotides, the CDR3 is TGCAGCGTTGAGGTTCTCATGAACACTGAAGCTTTCTTT. The V gene is TRBV29-1, the J gene TRBJ1-1; D remains unclear. Germline assignment: CDR1 SQVTM and CDR2 ANQGSEA. The CDR3 is 13 residues long. Trimming left V 3 bases short and J 0 bases short, with 8 bases between.

This clone came up a few times. The chain employs TRBV7-6 and TRBJ1-3; 8 bases map to TRBD1. Germline V lookup: CDR1 SGHVS, CDR2 FNYEAQ. Losses at the gene ends were 5 bases for V and 0 bases for J; bases not matched to a gene: 9. The CDR3 is 17 amino acids. The DNA for the CDR3 is TGTGCCAGCAGCCGCCGGACAGGGCCGGGCTCTGGAAACACCATATATTTT. This codes for CASSRRTGPGSGNTIYF. The full variable domain, with the rest looked up from reference TRBV7-6 and TRBJ1-3, is GAGVSQSPRYKVTKRGQDVALRCDPISGHVSLYWYRQALGQGPEFLTYFNYEAQQDKSGLPNDRFSAERPEGSISTLTIQRTEQRDSAMYRCASSRRTGPGSGNTIYFGEGSWLTVV.

The chain recombines TRBV5-1 with TRBJ2-5, with D perhaps matching TRBD1 or TRBD2 (6 bases each). The V gene's germline CDR1 is SGHRS and CDR2 YFSETQ. V lost 4 bases and J lost 4, with 20 bases in between. This CDR3 is 16 amino acids long. In DNA, the CDR3 is TGCGCCAGCAGCCAAAGGCCTTCAAGGGGGGCAGAGACCCAGTACTTC. Translating it yields CASSQRPSRGAETQYF.

This clone was recorded once. This chain joins TRBV27 and TRBJ1-6; no clear D gene. CDR1 and CDR2 (germline): MNHEY, SMNVEV (reference sequence). This CDR3 comprises 13 residues. V lost 6 bases, J lost 8 bases, and 11 bases lay in between. CDR3: CASRSGIDSPLHF. The CDR3, as DNA: TGTGCCAGCAGGAGTGGGATTGATTCACCCCTCCACTTT.

The chain couples TRBV19 to TRBJ2-6; D assignment may be TRBD1 or TRBD2 (5 bases each). This CDR3 has 17 residues. Germline loops: CDR1 LNHDA, CDR2 SQIVND (reference sequence). Trimming took 8 bases from V and 0 from J, leaving 17 bases between them. The CDR3 loop reads CASLKGTVVSGANVLTF. Written as DNA, the CDR3 is TGTGCCAGTCTCAAAGGGACGGTGGTCTCTGGGGCCAACGTCCTGACTTTC.

The count of this clone is one. V and J are TRBV5-8 and TRBJ1-4; weak D call: TRBD1 (6 bases). The ends were cut back, 4 bases at V and 1 base at J, with 14 bases in the middle. CDR1 SGHTS and CDR2 YDEGEE come from the germline V gene. The CDR3 runs 16 residues. For the CDR3, the DNA is TGTGCCAGCAGCGGCACAGGGCTTGGAACTAATGAAAAACTGTTTTTT. Protein: CASSGTGLGTNEKLFF. The variable domain in full, with the rest retrieved from reference TRBV5-8 and TRBJ1-4, is EAGVTQSPTHLIKTRGQQATLRCSPISGHTSVYWYQQALGLGLQFLLWYDEGEERNRGNFPPRFSGRQFPNYSSELNVNALELEDSALYLCASSGTGLGTNEKLFFGSGTQLSVL.

This clone was found once. The CDR3 sequence: CASSPTGINTGELFF. The CDR3 nucleotides read TGTGCCAGCTCACCGACAGGGATTAACACCGGGGAGCTGTTTTTT. This rearrangement joins TRBV18 to TRBJ2-2, with 7 bases identical to TRBD1. Germline CDR1 KGHSH, CDR2 LQKENI. This CDR3 spans 15 amino acids. Trimming took 3 bases from V and 2 from J; bases not matched to a gene: 3.

This sequence joins TRBV3-1 (or the pseudogene TRBV3-2) and TRBJ2-3; D remains ambiguous. This CDR3 spans 15 amino acids. The V end lost 2 bases, the J end lost 2 bases, and 11 bases lay between the germline ends. Germline V CDR1 and CDR2: LGHDT, YNNKEL (reference sequence). CDR3 region: CASSQRVFSTDTQYF. In DNA form, the CDR3 reads TGTGCCAGCAGCCAACGGGTTTTTTCCACAGATACGCAGTATTTT.

This chain connects TRBV24-1 to TRBJ2-5; a weak D match, TRBD2 (6 bases). Germline values: CDR1 KGHDR, CDR2 SFDVKD. The CDR3 covers 15 residues. Trimming stripped 2 bases from V and 5 bases from J, with 14 bases between. DNA for the CDR3: TGTGCCACCAGTGATTCCGGGACTTTGACTGAGACCCAGTACTTC. This translates into CATSDSGTLTETQYF.

The V and J genes are TRBV27 and TRBJ1-3, with D possibly matching TRBD1 (6 bases). From germline, CDR1 is MNHEY and CDR2 SMNVEV (reference sequence). This CDR3 comprises 13 residues. Trimming took 6 bases from V and 4 from J, leaving 10 bases between them. The CDR3 reads CASRGGRGNTIYF. For the CDR3, the DNA is TGTGCCAGCAGAGGGGGTAGGGGAAACACCATATATTTT.

The chain recombines TRBV9 with TRBJ2-5; no firm D call. CDR1 is SGDLS and CDR2 is YYNGEE in the germline V gene. CDR3 size: 14 residues. Trimming took 4 bases from V and 7 from J, leaving 17 bases between them. The CDR3 sequence: CASSPPNGDGTQYF. The CDR3 DNA reads as TGTGCCAGCAGCCCCCCTAATGGGGATGGGACCCAGTACTTC.

This chain connects TRBV5-1 to TRBJ2-3; no definite D call. Germline V lookup: CDR1 SGHRS, CDR2 YFSETQ. CDR3 size: 15 residues. V lost 4 bases to trimming and J lost 1 base, with 13 bases between them. CDR3 bases: TGCGCCAGCAGCCCGGGCAGTATCGGCACAGATACGCAGTATTTT. Translating gives CASSPGSIGTDTQYF. The variable domain in full, completed from reference TRBV5-1 and TRBJ2-3, reads KAGVTQTPRYLIKTRGQQVTLSCSPISGHRSVSWYQQTPGQGLQFLFEYFSETQRNKGNFPGRFSGRQFSNSRSEMNVSTLELGDSALYLCASSPGSIGTDTQYFGPGTRLTVL.

The chain has TRBV7-2 and TRBJ2-5; 11 nucleotides align to TRBD2. Trimming took 1 base from V and 1 from J; bases not matched to a gene: 2. The germline gives CDR1 SGHTA, CDR2 FQGNSA. This CDR3 contains 16 residues. The CDR3 here is CASSLVGLAGQETQYF. The CDR3 nucleotides are TGTGCCAGCAGCTTAGTTGGACTAGCGGGCCAAGAGACCCAGTACTTC.